The rows below give T cell receptor beta chains drawn from one sample of a study of blood T cell repertoires in COVID-19. TCRdb's table, derived via immunoSEQ multiplex PCR, lists solely in-frame clones and lacks some. The data contain 150,000 to 200,000 clones, around 84% of them seen just once; the ten biggest clones take up roughly a fifth. The specimen sequenced was peripheral blood. These receptors originate from a woman over 75 with acute or convalescent COVID-19. CDR3s include the opening cysteine and the closing phenylalanine or tryptophan. D genes are given only for firm matches. Expanded clones are given a class, and other clones once, few, many or no size at all.

>TRBV19|.|TRBJ2-7|TRBD2
CASSIEFRLAGYEQYF
TGTGCCAGTAGTATAGAGTTTCGACTAGCGGGGTACGAGCAGTACTTC
>TRBV7-9|.|TRBJ2-1|.
CASSPRQHNEQFF
TGTGCCAGCAGCCCCAGACAGCACAATGAGCAGTTCTTC
>TRBV6-5|.|TRBJ1-4|TRBD1
CASHRGRTNEKLFF
TGTGCCAGCCACAGGGGGCGGACTAATGAAAAACTGTTTTTT
>TRBV27|.|TRBJ2-5|TRBD2
CASSLAGGYQETQYF
TGTGCCAGCAGTTTAGCGGGGGGGTACCAAGAGACCCAGTACTTC
>TRBV15|.|TRBJ1-5|.
CATSPEGLGRRNPSNQPQHF
TGTGCCACCAGCCCCGAGGGACTTGGACGGAGAAACCCTAGCAATCAGCCCCAGCATTTT
>TRBV5-1|.|TRBJ2-3|.
CASSLTGESTDTQYF
TGCGCCAGCAGCTTGACGGGTGAAAGCACAGATACGCAGTATTTT
>TRBV7-9|.|TRBJ2-1|.
CATVSRGNEQFF
TGTGCCACCGTCAGTAGGGGCAATGAGCAGTTCTTC
>TRBV3-1/TRBV3-2|once|TRBJ2-1|TRBD2
CASSQAGGGAYNEQFF
TGTGCCAGCAGCCAAGCCGGCGGGGGGGCGTACAATGAGCAGTTCTTC
>TRBV2|few|TRBJ2-7|TRBD2
CASSTGLAGTYEQYF
TGTGCCAGCAGTACTGGACTAGCGGGAACCTACGAGCAGTACTTC
>TRBV2|.|TRBJ2-2|.
CASSVLANTGELFF
TGTGCCAGCAGTGTATTAGCGAACACCGGGGAGCTGTTTTTT
>TRBV4-1|.|TRBJ2-2|TRBD2
CASSQSRLAGGTGELFF
TGCGCCAGCAGCCAATCGAGACTAGCGGGAGGCACCGGGGAGCTGTTTTTT
>TRBV28|once|TRBJ1-5|.
CASSSPTGSNQPQHF
TGTGCCAGCAGTTCCCCGACAGGAAGCAATCAGCCCCAGCATTTT
>TRBV5-6|.|TRBJ1-6|TRBD1
CASSIGQVSYNSPLHF
TGTGCCAGCAGCATCGGACAGGTATCCTATAATTCACCCCTCCACTTT
>TRBV5-1|.|TRBJ1-5|.
CASSPQPGSNQPQHF
TGCGCCAGCAGCCCCCAGCCAGGTAGCAATCAGCCCCAGCATTTT
>TRBV4-2|.|TRBJ2-6|.
CASSQEERRYGANVLTF
TGTGCCAGCAGCCAAGAGGAGCGGCGTTACGGGGCCAACGTCCTGACTTTC
>TRBV11-3|.|TRBJ2-7|TRBD2
CASSSSGGPSYEQYF
TGTGCCAGCAGCTCTTCGGGGGGGCCCTCCTACGAGCAGTACTTC
>TRBV29-1|.|TRBJ2-7|.
CSVATGYEISYEQYF
TGCAGCGTTGCTACAGGGTATGAAATTAGCTACGAGCAGTACTTC
>TRBV19|.|TRBJ2-7|TRBD1
CASSMVGQRNRYEQYF
TGTGCCAGTAGTATGGTGGGACAGAGGAACCGCTACGAGCAGTACTTC
>TRBV28|.|TRBJ1-2|TRBD1
CASSETGTASGGYTF
TGTGCCAGCAGTGAGACCGGGACAGCTTCAGGTGGCTACACCTTC